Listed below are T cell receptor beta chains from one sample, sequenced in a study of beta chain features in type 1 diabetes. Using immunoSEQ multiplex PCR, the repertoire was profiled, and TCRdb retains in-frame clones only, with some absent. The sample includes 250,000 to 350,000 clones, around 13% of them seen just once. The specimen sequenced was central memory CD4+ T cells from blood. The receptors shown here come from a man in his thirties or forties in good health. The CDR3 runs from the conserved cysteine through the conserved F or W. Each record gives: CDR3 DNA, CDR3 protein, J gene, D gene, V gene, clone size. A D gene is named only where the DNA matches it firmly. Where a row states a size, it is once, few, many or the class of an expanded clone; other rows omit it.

DNA: TGTGCCAGCAGCGCCTCAGGGGGGGGAGACTCTGAAGCTTTCTTT
CDR3: CASSASGGGDSEAFF
J: TRBJ1-1
D: TRBD1
V: TRBV2
size: few

DNA: TGTGCCAGCAGTGAAGGGCTCAGCAGGGGCCTGACAGATACGCAGTATTTT
CDR3: CASSEGLSRGLTDTQYF
J: TRBJ2-3
D: .
V: TRBV2
size: few

DNA: TGTGCCAGCAGTAAGACTAGCGGCATCTCGGGGAATGAGCAGTTCTTC
CDR3: CASSKTSGISGNEQFF
J: TRBJ2-1
D: TRBD2
V: TRBV2
size: .

DNA: TGTGCCAGCGCCCCAACCCGGACAGGGGCAAATGAGCAGTTCTTC
CDR3: CASAPTRTGANEQFF
J: TRBJ2-1
D: TRBD1
V: TRBV6-5
size: few

DNA: TGCAGTGCTACAGGGGACACTGAAGCTTTCTTT
CDR3: CSATGDTEAFF
J: TRBJ1-1
D: .
V: TRBV20-1
size: .

DNA: TGTGCCAGCAGTTACGGGACTAGCGGCCACAATGAGCAGTTCTTC
CDR3: CASSYGTSGHNEQFF
J: TRBJ2-1
D: TRBD2
V: TRBV7-9
size: few

DNA: TGTGCCAGCAGTTTATCGACGCCTCTGACAGGGGACGAGCAGTACTTC
CDR3: CASSLSTPLTGDEQYF
J: TRBJ2-7
D: TRBD1
V: TRBV28
size: few

DNA: TGTGCCAGCAGTGATGTTCTCTCGTGGAGCTCCTACGAGCAGTACTTC
CDR3: CASSDVLSWSSYEQYF
J: TRBJ2-7
D: .
V: TRBV2
size: .

DNA: TGTGCCAGCAGCCAAGATGCATATGGCTACACCTTC
CDR3: CASSQDAYGYTF
J: TRBJ1-2
D: .
V: TRBV4-2
size: many

DNA: TGTGCCACCTCCATGACAGGGGGCTACAATGAGCAGTTCTTC
CDR3: CATSMTGGYNEQFF
J: TRBJ2-1
D: TRBD1
V: TRBV27
size: few

DNA: TGCGCCAGCAGCCCATCAACAGGGTATGGCTACACCTTC
CDR3: CASSPSTGYGYTF
J: TRBJ1-2
D: .
V: TRBV5-1
size: .

DNA: TGCGCCAGCAGTATAGCGGGGGCGAGCTCCTACAATGAGCAGTTCTTC
CDR3: CASSIAGASSYNEQFF
J: TRBJ2-1
D: TRBD2
V: TRBV23-1
size: .

DNA: TGTGCCAGTAGTATGTCCAGGATCCCCCATCAGCCCCAGCATTTT
CDR3: CASSMSRIPHQPQHF
J: TRBJ1-5
D: .
V: TRBV19
size: many